This is a list of T cell receptor beta chains from one sample in a study of Graves' ophthalmopathy and Graves' hyperthyroidism. TCRdb ran MiXCR on the multiplex PCR reads and lists one entry per CDR3 protein. The sample comprises around 16,000 distinct CDR3 sequences, 46% of which are singletons, and around 25% rests with the top ten. The sequencing input was peripheral blood. The origin of the receptors is a woman aged 40 to 55 with stable Graves' hyperthyroidism. Each CDR3 is given with its conserved first and last residue. A D gene is named only where the DNA matches it firmly. Where a row states a size, it is once, few, many or the class of an expanded clone; other rows omit it.

v_call: TRBV19
cdr3_length: 17
clone_size: .
j_call: TRBJ1-5
d_call: TRBD1
cdr3_aa: CASSIDLAGQVPGPQHF
cdr3_nt: TGTGCCAGTAGTATAGATCTAGCGGGACAGGTCCCAGGGCCCCAGCATTTT

v_call: TRBV19
cdr3_length: 15
clone_size: few
j_call: TRBJ2-1
d_call: TRBD2
cdr3_aa: CASRSSGTSSDEQFF
cdr3_nt: TGTGCCAGTAGGTCTAGCGGGACCTCTTCGGATGAGCAGTTCTTC

v_call: TRBV10-3
cdr3_length: 14
clone_size: .
j_call: TRBJ1-6
d_call: .
cdr3_aa: CAISSRGQNSPLHF
cdr3_nt: TGTGCCATCAGCTCACGGGGCCAAAATTCACCCCTCCACTTT

v_call: TRBV7-9
cdr3_length: 12
clone_size: large
j_call: TRBJ2-7
d_call: .
cdr3_aa: CASSLGGSEQYF
cdr3_nt: TGTGCCAGCAGCTTAGGGGGTTCCGAGCAGTACTTC

v_call: TRBV29-1
cdr3_length: 13
clone_size: .
j_call: TRBJ2-1
d_call: .
cdr3_aa: CSVVVGNYNEQFF
cdr3_nt: TGCAGCGTTGTAGTGGGGAACTACAATGAGCAGTTCTTC

v_call: TRBV20-1
cdr3_length: 13
clone_size: many
j_call: TRBJ2-1
d_call: .
cdr3_aa: CSAIGSRGNEQFF
cdr3_nt: TGCAGTGCTATCGGGTCCAGGGGCAATGAGCAGTTCTTC

v_call: TRBV4-2
cdr3_length: 13
clone_size: few
j_call: TRBJ2-6
d_call: .
cdr3_aa: CASSLWGANVLTF
cdr3_nt: TGTGCCAGCAGCCTCTGGGGGGCCAACGTCCTGACTTTC

v_call: TRBV5-1
cdr3_length: 13
clone_size: .
j_call: TRBJ1-1
d_call: .
cdr3_aa: CASSLEMNTEAFF
cdr3_nt: TGCGCCAGCAGCTTGGAGATGAACACTGAAGCTTTCTTT

v_call: TRBV5-6
cdr3_length: 16
clone_size: .
j_call: TRBJ2-1
d_call: TRBD2
cdr3_aa: CASSAPGTSVETEQFF
cdr3_nt: TGTGCCAGCAGCGCCCCCGGGACTAGCGTGGAGACGGAGCAGTTCTTC

v_call: TRBV4-3
cdr3_length: 16
clone_size: few
j_call: TRBJ1-4
d_call: .
cdr3_aa: CASSHYTGGLNEKLFF
cdr3_nt: TGCGCCAGCAGCCACTATACAGGCGGCCTTAATGAAAAACTGTTTTTT

v_call: TRBV10-1
cdr3_length: 17
clone_size: many
j_call: TRBJ1-5
d_call: .
cdr3_aa: CASSESRDRAAGQPQHF
cdr3_nt: TGCGCCAGCAGTGAGTCACGGGACCGCGCCGCGGGTCAGCCCCAGCATTTT

v_call: TRBV11-2
cdr3_length: 13
clone_size: many
j_call: TRBJ1-3
d_call: .
cdr3_aa: CASSLGGGNTIYF
cdr3_nt: TGTGCCAGCAGCTTAGGAGGTGGAAACACCATATATTTT

v_call: TRBV6-6
cdr3_length: 15
clone_size: few
j_call: TRBJ1-4
d_call: .
cdr3_aa: CASGAGRGFNEKLFF
cdr3_nt: TGTGCCAGCGGCGCAGGGAGGGGGTTTAATGAAAAACTGTTTTTT

v_call: TRBV2
cdr3_length: 15
clone_size: .
j_call: TRBJ2-7
d_call: TRBD1
cdr3_aa: CASSYPGQGAYEQYF
cdr3_nt: TGTGCCAGCAGTTACCCGGGACAGGGGGCCTACGAGCAGTACTTC

v_call: TRBV19
cdr3_length: 12
clone_size: .
j_call: TRBJ2-6
d_call: .
cdr3_aa: CASRWGANVLTF
cdr3_nt: TGTGCCAGTAGGTGGGGGGCCAACGTCCTGACTTTC

v_call: TRBV29-1
cdr3_length: 12
clone_size: once
j_call: TRBJ2-5
d_call: TRBD2
cdr3_aa: CSVRGTSGSAYF
cdr3_nt: TGCAGCGTCCGTGGGACTAGCGGGAGCGCGTACTTC

v_call: TRBV7-2
cdr3_length: 11
clone_size: .
j_call: TRBJ2-1
d_call: .
cdr3_aa: CASSETYEQFF
cdr3_nt: TGTGCCAGCAGCGAGACTTACGAGCAGTTCTTC

v_call: TRBV7-2
cdr3_length: 15
clone_size: .
j_call: TRBJ2-7
d_call: .
cdr3_aa: CASSRQGGQTYEQYF
cdr3_nt: TGTGCCAGCAGCAGACAAGGCGGGCAAACCTACGAGCAGTACTTC

v_call: TRBV20-1
cdr3_length: 16
clone_size: many
j_call: TRBJ2-3
d_call: TRBD2
cdr3_aa: CSANPSSSGGTDTQYF
cdr3_nt: TGCAGTGCTAATCCCAGTTCCAGCGGGGGCACAGATACGCAGTATTTT

v_call: TRBV10-3
cdr3_length: 10
clone_size: .
j_call: TRBJ1-2
d_call: .
cdr3_aa: CAIITYGYTF
cdr3_nt: TGTGCCATCATCACCTATGGCTACACCTTC

v_call: TRBV19
cdr3_length: 13
clone_size: many
j_call: TRBJ2-5
d_call: TRBD2
cdr3_aa: CASSGLAEETQYF
cdr3_nt: TGTGCCAGTAGTGGACTAGCGGAAGAGACCCAGTACTTC

v_call: TRBV2
cdr3_length: 11
clone_size: few
j_call: TRBJ1-1
d_call: TRBD1
cdr3_aa: CASSQTGRAFF
cdr3_nt: TGTGCCAGCAGTCAGACAGGGAGAGCTTTCTTT

v_call: TRBV20-1
cdr3_length: 13
clone_size: many
j_call: TRBJ2-5
d_call: TRBD2
cdr3_aa: CSVVSGAGETQYF
cdr3_nt: TGCAGTGTTGTAAGCGGGGCGGGGGAGACCCAGTACTTC

v_call: TRBV29-1
cdr3_length: 13
clone_size: medium-sized
j_call: TRBJ1-2
d_call: .
cdr3_aa: CSGANRVTDGYTF
cdr3_nt: TGCAGCGGAGCGAACAGGGTAACCGATGGCTACACCTTC

v_call: TRBV10-2
cdr3_length: 16
clone_size: .
j_call: TRBJ1-5
d_call: .
cdr3_aa: CASRADGGLSNQPQHF
cdr3_nt: TGCGCCAGCAGGGCCGACGGAGGGCTTAGCAATCAGCCCCAGCATTTT

v_call: TRBV7-9
cdr3_length: 13
clone_size: .
j_call: TRBJ1-4
d_call: .
cdr3_aa: CASSRTTNEKLFF
cdr3_nt: TGTGCCAGCAGCCGCACAACTAATGAAAAACTGTTTTTT

v_call: TRBV28
cdr3_length: 16
clone_size: .
j_call: TRBJ1-2
d_call: TRBD1
cdr3_aa: CASSLTGGGSNYGYTF
cdr3_nt: TGTGCCAGCAGTTTGACAGGGGGGGGGTCTAACTATGGCTACACCTTC

v_call: TRBV20-1
cdr3_length: 14
clone_size: .
j_call: TRBJ1-3
d_call: .
cdr3_aa: CSAYDIHSGNTIYF
cdr3_nt: TGCAGTGCTTACGACATCCACTCTGGAAACACCATATATTTT

v_call: TRBV7-2
cdr3_length: 14
clone_size: many
j_call: TRBJ2-4
d_call: .
cdr3_aa: CASTPVGALGIQYF
cdr3_nt: TGTGCCAGCACCCCTGTGGGGGCTCTCGGCATTCAGTACTTC

v_call: TRBV2
cdr3_length: 12
clone_size: medium-sized
j_call: TRBJ2-1
d_call: .
cdr3_aa: CASSGSSNEQFF
cdr3_nt: TGTGCCAGCAGTGGGAGTTCCAATGAGCAGTTCTTC

v_call: TRBV10-3
cdr3_length: 13
clone_size: medium-sized
j_call: TRBJ1-5
d_call: .
cdr3_aa: CAISEEDDQPQHF
cdr3_nt: TGTGCCATCAGTGAAGAGGATGATCAGCCCCAGCATTTT

v_call: TRBV5-4
cdr3_length: 15
clone_size: .
j_call: TRBJ1-2
d_call: TRBD1
cdr3_aa: CASSLGTEANYGYTF
cdr3_nt: TGTGCCAGCAGCTTAGGGACAGAAGCTAACTATGGCTACACCTTC

v_call: TRBV20-1
cdr3_length: 13
clone_size: .
j_call: TRBJ2-1
d_call: TRBD2
cdr3_aa: CSASSGLTKEQFF
cdr3_nt: TGCAGTGCTTCTAGCGGGTTAACCAAGGAGCAGTTCTTC

v_call: TRBV9
cdr3_length: 17
clone_size: many
j_call: TRBJ2-2
d_call: TRBD2
cdr3_aa: CASSVGLVAGGSGELFF
cdr3_nt: TGTGCCAGCAGCGTAGGTCTGGTGGCGGGAGGGTCCGGGGAGCTGTTTTTT

v_call: TRBV5-1
cdr3_length: 16
clone_size: many
j_call: TRBJ1-5
d_call: .
cdr3_aa: CASSLTGPGVGQPQHF
cdr3_nt: TGCGCCAGCAGCTTGACGGGGCCGGGGGTAGGTCAGCCCCAGCATTTT

v_call: TRBV24-1
cdr3_length: 14
clone_size: medium-sized
j_call: TRBJ2-7
d_call: .
cdr3_aa: CATSEDSGSSEQYF
cdr3_nt: TGTGCCACCAGTGAAGATTCAGGGTCGTCCGAGCAGTACTTC

v_call: TRBV20-1
cdr3_length: 16
clone_size: many
j_call: TRBJ2-7
d_call: TRBD2
cdr3_aa: CSASDQREDPTYEQYF
cdr3_nt: TGCAGTGCTAGTGACCAGCGGGAGGACCCAACCTACGAGCAGTACTTC